What follows are 23 T cell receptor beta chains derived from one specimen sequenced in a study of technical replicates of blood from a handful of donors. Produced via immunoSEQ multiplex PCR; TCRdb's table is partial and in-frame only. The sample lists nearly 70,000 clones, approximately 89% occurring once. Material: PBMCs. These receptor sequences come from a human donor in good health. Some clones in this sample may be carry-over from other donors' samples.

This chain joins TRBV9 and TRBJ1-5; 9 nucleotides align to TRBD1. The CDR3 length is 13 residues. Germline CDR1 SGDLS, CDR2 YYNGEE. V dropped 4 bases and J dropped 9; count of bases not matched to a gene: 5. The CDR3 coding sequence is TGTGCCAGCAGCTCGGACAGGGGCGGGCCCCAGCATTTT. It encodes CASSSDRGGPQHF.

The chain combines TRBV27 with TRBJ1-1; D unclear. CDR1 MNHEY and CDR2 SMNVEV come from the germline V gene (reference sequence). The length of the CDR3 is 13 residues. Deletions cut 2 bases from V and 3 bases from J, with 7 bases between. The CDR3 sequence is CASSLTADTEAFF. In DNA form, the CDR3 reads TGTGCCAGCAGTTTAACAGCGGACACTGAAGCTTTCTTT.

This chain uses TRBV5-4 with TRBJ2-3; D uncertain. V was cut by 4 bases and J by 6 bases, with 9 bases left in between. The CDR3 contains 12 residues. Per the germline V gene, CDR1 is SGHNT and CDR2 is YYREEE (reference sequence). CDR3 coding DNA: TGTGCCAGCAGCCGCCCCCAGGATACGCAGTATTTT. This sequence encodes CASSRPQDTQYF.

The chain joins TRBV13 to TRBJ1-1; D is ambiguous. Germline V gives CDR1 PRHDT, CDR2 FYEKMQ (reference sequence). The CDR3 loop spans 14 amino acids. V shed 3 bases and J shed 1 base, with 9 bases lying between them. CDR3 in DNA: TGTGCCAGCAGCTTTAGCTTTCGGAACACTGAAGCTTTCTTT. Its protein is CASSFSFRNTEAFF.

The rearrangement joins TRBV19 to TRBJ2-7, with 7 bases identical to TRBD1. CDR1 is LNHDA, CDR2 SQIVND, per germline (reference sequence). The CDR3 spans 13 residues. The V segment lost 9 bases and the J segment 5 bases; nucleotides outside the gene matches: 10. This CDR3 is CASTATGFDEQYF. CDR3 DNA sequence: TGTGCCAGCACGGCGACAGGGTTCGACGAGCAGTACTTC.

The chain joins TRBV4-1 to TRBJ2-3; D is perhaps TRBD1 (6 bases). CDR3 length: 17 residues. V dropped 0 bases and J dropped 5 bases, with 18 bases sitting between them. Germline values: CDR1 MGHRA, CDR2 YSYEKL. The CDR3 spells CASSQDLAQGSLDTQYF. The CDR3 DNA reads as TGCGCCAGCAGCCAAGATCTGGCACAGGGTAGTCTAGATACGCAGTATTTT.

The table lists this clone with a few counts. The rearrangement links TRBV6-1 to TRBJ2-2; D gene unclear. Germline loops: CDR1 MNHNS, CDR2 SASEGT. This CDR3 has 14 residues. The V gene lost 6 bases and the J gene lost 2 bases, with 10 bases spanning the gap. The DNA for the CDR3 is TGTGCCAGCAGAACAGATCCAAACACCGGGGAGCTGTTTTTT. It yields the protein CASRTDPNTGELFF.

The chain is built from TRBV7-9 and TRBJ2-5; TRBD2 agrees at 12 bases. CDR1 is SEHNR, CDR2 FQNEAQ, per germline (reference sequence). The ends lost 1 base at V and 7 bases at J; junction bases unmatched: 13. CDR3 length equals 18 residues. The chain's CDR3 is CASSLVGSASGGDRTQYF. The DNA of the CDR3 is TGTGCCAGCAGCTTAGTCGGTTCGGCTAGCGGGGGGGACAGGACCCAGTACTTC.

The V call is TRBV19, the J call TRBJ1-1, with TRBD1 as a possible D gene (5 bases). CDR1 and CDR2 (germline): LNHDA, SQIVND (reference sequence). CDR3 length: 13 residues. Trimming stripped 7 bases from V and 1 base from J, with 10 bases between. CDR3 DNA: TGTGCCAGTAATGGACACGCGAACACTGAAGCTTTCTTT. Its protein is CASNGHANTEAFF.

The chain joins TRBV18 to TRBJ2-7; D gene unclear. Germline-derived CDR1 and CDR2 are KGHSH and LQKENI. This CDR3 has 13 residues. Trimming left V 4 bases short and J 2 bases short, with 9 bases between. The CDR3 nucleotides are TGTGCCAGCTCACTCGTCAGAACCTACGAGCAGTACTTC. It specifies CASSLVRTYEQYF.

The V and J genes are TRBV5-1 and TRBJ2-1, with 9 positions matching TRBD2. The CDR3 length is 17 residues. Germline trimming cut 4 bases from V and 1 base from J; bases unmatched to any gene: 9. Germline CDR1 SGHRS, CDR2 YFSETQ. The CDR3 DNA reads as TGCGCCAGCAGCCCTGGGTCTAGCGGGACTTCCTACAATGAGCAGTTCTTC. Protein product: CASSPGSSGTSYNEQFF.

The chain links TRBV13 to TRBJ2-7, with D perhaps matching TRBD2 (6 bases). V lost 1 base to trimming and J lost 0 bases, with 7 bases between them. Germline V gene sequence: CDR1 PRHDT, CDR2 FYEKMQ (reference sequence). This CDR3 region has 14 residues. DNA of the CDR3: TGTGCCAGCAGCTTAGTCGGGAGCTCCTACGAGCAGTACTTC. Amino acid sequence: CASSLVGSSYEQYF.

The gene calls are TRBV7-3 and TRBJ2-1, with TRBD2 identical over 14 bases. The CDR3 totals 14 residues. V dropped 7 bases and J dropped 8; count of bases not matched to a gene: 4. Germline lookup yields CDR1 SGHTA and CDR2 FQGTGA. In DNA, the CDR3 is TGTGCCAGCACCACGGGACTAGCGGGGGATGAGCAGTTCTTC. Amino acids: CASTTGLAGDEQFF.

The sample holds one count of this clone. The genes are TRBV7-3 and TRBJ1-3; tentative D call: TRBD1 (5 bases). With 0 bases removed from V and 3 bases from J, the gap between germline ends came to 12 bases. The germline CDR1 and CDR2 sequences are SGHTA and FQGTGA. This CDR3 is built from 16 residues. CDR3 nucleotides: TGTGCCAGCAGCTTAACACGGCAGGGAAGTGGAAACACCATATATTTT. Amino acid sequence: CASSLTRQGSGNTIYF.

The chain recombines TRBV2 with TRBJ1-2; unclear D gene. The CDR3 has 12 amino acids. In germline, CDR1 is SNHLY, CDR2 FYNNEI. Trimming cost V 5 bases and J 4 bases, with 8 bases left between them. CDR3 DNA: TGTGCCAGCAGTACAGACGTCTATGGCTACACCTTC. Encoded protein: CASSTDVYGYTF.

This chain links TRBV7-2 with TRBJ2-1, with 8 bases aligning to TRBD1. The CDR3 runs to 13 residues. Germline assignment: CDR1 SGHTA and CDR2 FQGNSA. Germline trimming cut 5 bases from V and 11 bases from J; bases unmatched to any gene: 8. Here the CDR3 reads CASSPQGAGKQFF. DNA of the CDR3: TGTGCCAGCAGCCCCCAGGGGGCTGGGAAGCAGTTCTTC.

The chain uses TRBV15 and TRBJ2-5; 7 bases fit TRBD2. Per the germline V gene, CDR1 is LNHNV and CDR2 is YYDKDF (reference sequence). The CDR3 totals 13 residues. V gave up 2 bases and J gave up 6 bases; unmatched junction bases: 3. The CDR3 loop reads CATSRSGGKTQYF. The CDR3 DNA follows: TGTGCCACCAGCAGATCCGGGGGGAAGACCCAGTACTTC.

The J gene is TRBJ1-2, the V gene TRBV7-3, with D unclear. V gave up 1 base and J gave up 3 bases, with 12 bases separating them. The germline V gene has CDR1 SGHTA and CDR2 FQGTGA. The CDR3 length is 15 residues. The CDR3: CASSLMEGPYYGYTF. CDR3 bases: TGTGCCAGCAGCTTAATGGAGGGCCCCTACTATGGCTACACCTTC.

This clone showed up just once. The chain recombines TRBV27 with TRBJ2-3, with 7 bases identical to TRBD2. J gave up 8 bases and V 4 bases, and 3 bases lay outside the gene matches. CDR3 length: 12 residues. From germline, CDR1 is MNHEY and CDR2 SMNVEV (reference sequence). The DNA of the CDR3 is TGTGCCAGCAGTTATAGGGAGGGTACGCAGTATTTT. This gives the protein CASSYREGTQYF.

The J gene is TRBJ1-1, the V gene TRBV6-5; D possibly corresponds to TRBD1 (5 bases). The V gene lost 6 bases and the J gene lost 5 bases, with 19 bases spanning the gap. Germline V gene data show CDR1 as MNHEY and CDR2 as SVGAGI. The CDR3 runs 15 residues. The DNA for the CDR3 is TGTGCCAGCAGCCTAAGCGGAGGGGCGAAGACTGAAGCTTTCTTT. It encodes CASSLSGGAKTEAFF.

Here the CDR3 reads CASSIGTEGYTF. In DNA form, the CDR3 reads TGTGCCAGTAGTATCGGGACAGAAGGCTACACCTTC. The chain recombines TRBV19 with TRBJ1-2; TRBD1 agrees at 7 bases. In germline, CDR1 is LNHDA, CDR2 SQIVND (reference sequence). The CDR3 contains 12 residues. The trim removed 3 bases at V and 8 bases at J, leaving 3 bases unmatched.

This chain links TRBV9 with TRBJ2-1, with 7 bases fitting TRBD2. The junction had 4 bases not matched to a gene; V was cut back by 6 bases and J by 1 base. Germline CDR1 is SGDLS and CDR2 is YYNGEE. The CDR3 covers 14 residues. The CDR3 loop is CASNEGLSYNEQFF. CDR3 nucleotides: TGTGCCAGCAACGAGGGACTATCCTACAATGAGCAGTTCTTC.

The V gene is TRBV30, the J gene TRBJ1-1; D is unclear. V lost 2 bases and J lost 6, with 13 bases in between. The germline CDR1 and CDR2 sequences are GTSNPN and SVGIG (reference sequence). The CDR3 covers 13 residues. The CDR3 reads CAWSLWRSAEAFF. CDR3 nucleotides: TGTGCCTGGAGTCTTTGGAGGTCCGCTGAAGCTTTCTTT. Drawing the rest from reference TRBV30 and TRBJ1-1, the complete variable domain is SQTIHQWPATLVQPVGSPLSLECTVEGTSNPNLYWYRQAAGRGLQLLFYSVGIGQISSEVPQNLSASRPQDRQFILSSKKLLLSDSGFYLCAWSLWRSAEAFFGQGTRLTVV.